This T cell receptor (beta chain) was retrieved from a study of CD8 T cells in ankylosing spondylitis. Study outcomes and limitations: Reportedly, matched ankylosing spondylitis synovial fluid was significantly enriched for disease-linked clones. Some of the motif variants had earlier been found in reactive arthritis patients' fluid and blood. In ankylosing spondylitis blood, a motif of roughly eight highly homologous TCR beta variants appeared characteristic.

The ends were cut back, 0 bases at V and 1 base at J, with 10 bases in the middle. The CDR3 contains 15 residues. CDR1 is DFQATT, CDR2 SNEGSKA, per germline (reference sequence). This clonotype was detected many times. The target antigen is unknown. TCRdb reprocessed the 5' RACE reads via MiXCR and lists one record per CDR3 protein. The data hold hundreds of thousands of distinct CDR3 sequences, with 20% to 30% observed a single time. The J gene is TRBJ2-4, the V gene TRBV20-1; no clear D gene. Sequencing input: blood, either unsorted or a sorted T cell fraction (not recorded which). The receptor's source is a male donor with ankylosing spondylitis or in good health (not recorded which). The DNA of the CDR3 is TGCAGTGCTAGAGATCTGAGCGAGGCCAAAAACATTCAGTACTTC. Its translation: CSARDLSEAKNIQYF.